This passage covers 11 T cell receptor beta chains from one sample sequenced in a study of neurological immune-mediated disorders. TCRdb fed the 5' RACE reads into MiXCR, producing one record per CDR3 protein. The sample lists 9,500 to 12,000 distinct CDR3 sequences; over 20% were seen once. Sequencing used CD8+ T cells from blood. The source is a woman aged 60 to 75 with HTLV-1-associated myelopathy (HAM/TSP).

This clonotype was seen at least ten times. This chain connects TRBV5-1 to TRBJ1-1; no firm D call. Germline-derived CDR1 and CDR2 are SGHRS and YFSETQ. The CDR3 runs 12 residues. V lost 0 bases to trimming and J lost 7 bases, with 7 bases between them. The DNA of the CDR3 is TGCGCCAGCAGCTTGGATGGAGGTGAAGCTTTCTTT. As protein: CASSLDGGEAFF.

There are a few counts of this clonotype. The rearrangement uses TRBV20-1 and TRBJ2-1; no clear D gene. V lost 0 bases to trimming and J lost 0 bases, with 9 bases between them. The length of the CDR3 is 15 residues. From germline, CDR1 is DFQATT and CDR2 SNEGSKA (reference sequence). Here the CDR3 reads CSARDLAASYNEQFF. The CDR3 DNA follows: TGCAGTGCTAGAGATCTCGCGGCCTCCTACAATGAGCAGTTCTTC.

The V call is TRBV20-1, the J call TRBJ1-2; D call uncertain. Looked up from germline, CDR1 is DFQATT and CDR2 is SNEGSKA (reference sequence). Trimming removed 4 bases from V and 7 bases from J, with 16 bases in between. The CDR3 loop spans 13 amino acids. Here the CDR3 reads CSAINPGLGGYTF. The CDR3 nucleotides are TGCAGTGCTATAAACCCTGGGTTGGGTGGCTACACCTTC.

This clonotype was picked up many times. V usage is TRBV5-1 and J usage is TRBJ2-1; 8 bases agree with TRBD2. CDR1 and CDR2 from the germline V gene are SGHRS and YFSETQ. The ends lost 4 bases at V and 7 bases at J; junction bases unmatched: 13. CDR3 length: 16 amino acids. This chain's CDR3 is CASSPTGTSGLNEQFF. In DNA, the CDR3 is TGCGCCAGCAGCCCCACCGGGACTAGTGGCTTGAATGAGCAGTTCTTC.

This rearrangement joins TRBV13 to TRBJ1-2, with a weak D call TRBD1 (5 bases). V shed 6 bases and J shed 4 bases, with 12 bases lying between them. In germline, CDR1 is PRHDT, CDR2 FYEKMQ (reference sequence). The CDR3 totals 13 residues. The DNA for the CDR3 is TGTGCCAGCAGACACCGGGACGGCTATGGCTACACCTTC. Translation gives CASRHRDGYGYTF.

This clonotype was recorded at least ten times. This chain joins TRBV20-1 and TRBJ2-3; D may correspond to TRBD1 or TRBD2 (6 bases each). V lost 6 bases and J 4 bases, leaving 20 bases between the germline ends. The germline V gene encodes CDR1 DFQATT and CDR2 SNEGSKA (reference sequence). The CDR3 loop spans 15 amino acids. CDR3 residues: CSATPGERVPDTQYF. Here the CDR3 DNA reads TGCAGTGCCACCCCAGGGGAGCGGGTCCCAGATACGCAGTATTTT.

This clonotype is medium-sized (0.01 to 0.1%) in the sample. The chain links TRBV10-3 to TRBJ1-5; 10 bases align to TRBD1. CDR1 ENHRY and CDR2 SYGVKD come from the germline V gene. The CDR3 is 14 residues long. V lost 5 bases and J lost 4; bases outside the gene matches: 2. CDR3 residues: CAISRDRGNQPQHF. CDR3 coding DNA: TGTGCCATCAGTAGGGACAGGGGTAATCAGCCCCAGCATTTT.

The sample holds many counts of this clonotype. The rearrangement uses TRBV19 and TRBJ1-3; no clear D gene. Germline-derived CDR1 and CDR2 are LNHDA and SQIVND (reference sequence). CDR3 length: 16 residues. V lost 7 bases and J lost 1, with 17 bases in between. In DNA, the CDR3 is TGTGCCAGTAACCATCCAGGTCCGAAATCTGGAAACACCATATATTTT. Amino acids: CASNHPGPKSGNTIYF.

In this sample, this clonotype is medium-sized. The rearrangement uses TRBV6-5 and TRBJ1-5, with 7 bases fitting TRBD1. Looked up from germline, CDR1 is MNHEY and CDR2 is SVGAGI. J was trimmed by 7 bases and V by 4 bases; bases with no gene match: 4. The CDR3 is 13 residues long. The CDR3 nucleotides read TGTGCCAGCAGTTTCAACAGGGGACAGCCCCAGCATTTT. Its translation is CASSFNRGQPQHF.

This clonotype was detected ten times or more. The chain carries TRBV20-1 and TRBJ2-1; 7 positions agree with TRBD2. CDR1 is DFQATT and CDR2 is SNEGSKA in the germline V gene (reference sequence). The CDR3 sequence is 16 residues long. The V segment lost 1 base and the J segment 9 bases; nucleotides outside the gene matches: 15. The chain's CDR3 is CSARAELAPLEAEQFF. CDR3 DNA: TGCAGTGCTAGAGCCGAACTAGCGCCCCTCGAAGCTGAGCAGTTCTTC.

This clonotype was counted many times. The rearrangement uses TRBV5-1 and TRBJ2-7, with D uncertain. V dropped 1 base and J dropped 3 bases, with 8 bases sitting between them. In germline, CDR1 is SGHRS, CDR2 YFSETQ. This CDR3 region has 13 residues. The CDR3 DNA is TGCGCCAGCAGCTTGTTTCCGGTCTACGAGCAGTACTTC. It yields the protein CASSLFPVYEQYF.